The 4 T cell receptor beta chains presented below share a single source sample, sequenced in a study of shared clonotypes between healthy human individuals. Libraries were prepared by immunoSEQ multiplex PCR; TCRdb keeps only in-frame clonotypes and omits some of them. The data show about 770,000 clones, over 55% seen once. The sequencing input was memory CD4+ T cells sorted from blood. The subset denotes: CD45RA-negative fraction. Receptors were obtained from a woman aged 25-40 years in good health.

This clone was observed many times. The chain recombines TRBV2 with TRBJ2-3, with 8 bases identical to TRBD2. The CDR3 loop spans 17 amino acids. Germline V gene lookup returns CDR1 SNHLY and CDR2 FYNNEI. V lost 1 base to trimming and J lost 3 bases; unmatched junction nucleotides: 9. CDR3 coding DNA: TGTGCCAGCAGTGAAGTCTGGACGGGAGGGTTAACAGATACGCAGTATTTT. This translates into CASSEVWTGGLTDTQYF.

The V call is TRBV7-9, the J call TRBJ2-3; D might be TRBD1 (5 bases). V was clipped by 1 base and J by 0 bases, with 8 bases between them. This CDR3 spans 15 amino acids. CDR1 is SEHNR, CDR2 FQNEAQ, per germline (reference sequence). DNA of the CDR3: TGTGCCAGCAGCTTAGTGGCAGGGAGCACAGATACGCAGTATTTT. It translates to CASSLVAGSTDTQYF.

V is TRBV23-1 and J is TRBJ1-3; perhaps TRBD1 as D (6 bases). TRBV23-1 belongs to the ORF category, with a function that is uncertain. The CDR3 spans 17 residues. V shed 1 base and J shed 4 bases, with 17 bases lying between them. CDR3: CASSQFSGEGKGNTIYF. The CDR3 nucleotides read TGCGCCAGCAGTCAATTTTCAGGGGAAGGGAAGGGAAACACCATATATTTT.

The chain has TRBV7-7 and TRBJ2-3; TRBD1 matches 12 bases. From germline, CDR1 is SSHAT and CDR2 FNYEAQ (reference sequence). This CDR3 comprises 14 residues. V dropped 3 bases and J dropped 6; count of bases not matched to a gene: 1. As DNA, the CDR3 is TGTGCCAGCAGCTTGGGACAGGGGGCGGATACGCAGTATTTT. This translates into CASSLGQGADTQYF. Combining the CDR3 with reference TRBV7-7 and TRBJ2-3 gives the whole variable domain GAGVSQSPRYKVTKRGQDVTLRCDPISSHATLYWYQQALGQGPEFLTYFNYEAQPDKSGLPSDRFSAERPEGSISTLTIQRTEQRDSAMYRCASSLGQGADTQYFGPGTRLTVL.